This is a list of T cell receptor beta chains from one sample in a study of T cell responses to AZD1222 COVID-19 vaccine. Sequenced by immunoSEQ multiplex PCR; TCRdb stores in-frame clones only, minus some. This table holds approximately 150,000 clones, roughly 94% found once. This specimen consisted of peripheral blood, obtained on day 0 of AZD1222 vaccination. These receptors were collected from an adult in good health. The CDR3 runs from the conserved cysteine through the conserved F or W. A D gene is named only where the DNA matches it firmly. Rows may omit the clone size; those that give it use once, few, many or a size class.

clone_size: -
v_call: TRBV7-2
d_call: -
j_call: TRBJ1-4
cdr3_aa: CASSLYSKKLFF
cdr3_nt: TGTGCCAGCAGCTTATATTCCAAAAAACTGTTTTTT

clone_size: -
v_call: TRBV2
d_call: TRBD2
j_call: TRBJ2-2
cdr3_aa: CASSLLGLAVNTGELFF
cdr3_nt: TGTGCCAGCAGCCTTTTGGGACTAGCGGTAAACACCGGGGAGCTGTTTTTT

clone_size: -
v_call: TRBV2
d_call: -
j_call: TRBJ1-4
cdr3_aa: CASSEVSRGNEKLFF
cdr3_nt: TGTGCCAGCAGTGAAGTATCGCGGGGGAATGAAAAACTGTTTTTT

clone_size: -
v_call: TRBV30
d_call: -
j_call: TRBJ1-2
cdr3_aa: CAWRQSGVYGYTF
cdr3_nt: TGTGCCTGGAGGCAGTCAGGGGTCTATGGCTACACCTTC

clone_size: -
v_call: TRBV6-2/TRBV6-3
d_call: -
j_call: TRBJ1-1
cdr3_aa: CASSGPDIYEAFF
cdr3_nt: TGTGCCAGCAGCGGACCAGATATTTATGAAGCTTTCTTT

clone_size: -
v_call: TRBV24-1
d_call: -
j_call: TRBJ2-2
cdr3_aa: CATSDATGISLTGELFF
cdr3_nt: TGTGCCACCAGTGACGCTACAGGGATTAGTTTGACCGGGGAGCTGTTTTTT

clone_size: -
v_call: TRBV2
d_call: -
j_call: TRBJ2-5
cdr3_aa: CASLLQEETQYF
cdr3_nt: TGTGCCAGCCTTCTTCAAGAAGAGACCCAGTACTTC

clone_size: -
v_call: TRBV5-1
d_call: TRBD1
j_call: TRBJ2-3
cdr3_aa: CASSAGQGQTDTQYF
cdr3_nt: TGCGCCAGCAGCGCAGGACAGGGGCAAACAGATACGCAGTATTTT

clone_size: -
v_call: TRBV25-1
d_call: -
j_call: TRBJ2-3
cdr3_aa: CASSEATRGRTDTQYF
cdr3_nt: TGTGCCAGCAGTGAAGCAACGAGGGGAAGAACAGATACGCAGTATTTT

clone_size: -
v_call: TRBV19
d_call: TRBD1
j_call: TRBJ1-5
cdr3_aa: CASSQGQTSNQPQHF
cdr3_nt: TGTGCCAGTAGTCAGGGACAGACTAGCAATCAGCCCCAGCATTTT

clone_size: -
v_call: TRBV2
d_call: -
j_call: TRBJ1-5
cdr3_aa: CASRDSPVGPQHF
cdr3_nt: TGTGCCAGCAGAGACAGTCCTGTGGGGCCCCAGCATTTT

clone_size: -
v_call: TRBV19
d_call: TRBD2
j_call: TRBJ2-3
cdr3_aa: CASSTTRLAGEDTQYF
cdr3_nt: TGTGCCAGTAGTACCACCCGACTAGCGGGGGAGGATACGCAGTATTTT

clone_size: -
v_call: TRBV18
d_call: -
j_call: TRBJ1-2
cdr3_aa: CASSPPSTGGSYTF
cdr3_nt: TGTGCCAGCTCACCACCGTCAACGGGGGGGAGCTACACCTTC

clone_size: -
v_call: TRBV5-1
d_call: TRBD1
j_call: TRBJ1-4
cdr3_aa: CASSRSSGQVNEKLFF
cdr3_nt: TGCGCCAGCAGCCGAAGCTCGGGACAGGTTAATGAAAAACTGTTTTTT

clone_size: -
v_call: TRBV9
d_call: TRBD2
j_call: TRBJ2-5
cdr3_aa: CASSVGSEAGGRETQYF
cdr3_nt: TGTGCCAGCAGCGTAGGGTCAGAAGCGGGGGGGAGAGAGACCCAGTACTTC

clone_size: -
v_call: TRBV3-1/TRBV3-2
d_call: -
j_call: TRBJ1-2
cdr3_aa: CASSQFGANYGYTF
cdr3_nt: TGTGCCAGCAGCCAATTCGGGGCTAACTATGGCTACACCTTC

clone_size: -
v_call: TRBV19
d_call: -
j_call: TRBJ1-5
cdr3_aa: CASSMAGLNQPQHF
cdr3_nt: TGTGCCAGTAGTATGGCGGGGCTTAATCAGCCCCAGCATTTT

clone_size: -
v_call: TRBV13
d_call: TRBD2
j_call: TRBJ2-2
cdr3_aa: CASRSGTSDTGELFF
cdr3_nt: TGTGCCAGCAGATCCGGGACTAGTGATACCGGGGAGCTGTTTTTT

clone_size: few
v_call: TRBV19
d_call: TRBD1
j_call: TRBJ1-3
cdr3_aa: CASSIRDSRDTIYF
cdr3_nt: TGTGCCAGTAGTATCCGGGACAGTCGAGACACCATATATTTT

clone_size: -
v_call: TRBV7-2
d_call: -
j_call: TRBJ1-4
cdr3_aa: CASSLGAKLFF
cdr3_nt: TGTGCCAGCAGCTTAGGGGCAAAACTGTTTTTT

clone_size: -
v_call: TRBV30
d_call: -
j_call: TRBJ1-5
cdr3_aa: CAWSSWDWEGTQPQHF
cdr3_nt: TGTGCCTGGAGTTCCTGGGACTGGGAGGGCACTCAGCCCCAGCATTTT

clone_size: -
v_call: TRBV27
d_call: TRBD1
j_call: TRBJ2-2
cdr3_aa: CASRDREFANTGELFF
cdr3_nt: TGTGCCAGCCGCGACAGGGAGTTCGCGAACACCGGGGAGCTGTTTTTT

clone_size: -
v_call: TRBV2
d_call: -
j_call: TRBJ2-2
cdr3_aa: CASSGGGGSNTGELFF
cdr3_nt: TGTGCCAGCAGTGGAGGCGGCGGCTCGAACACCGGGGAGCTGTTTTTT

clone_size: -
v_call: TRBV7-9
d_call: TRBD1
j_call: TRBJ2-5
cdr3_aa: CASSLGTGAPQETQYF
cdr3_nt: TGTGCCAGCAGCTTAGGGACAGGGGCCCCCCAAGAGACCCAGTACTTC

clone_size: -
v_call: TRBV27
d_call: -
j_call: TRBJ1-6
cdr3_aa: CASSFRWAAKNSPLHF
cdr3_nt: TGTGCCAGCAGTTTTCGTTGGGCAGCCAAAAATTCACCCCTCCACTTT

clone_size: -
v_call: TRBV29-1
d_call: TRBD1
j_call: TRBJ2-5
cdr3_aa: CSVPYGQGQETQYF
cdr3_nt: TGCAGCGTTCCATACGGACAGGGCCAAGAGACCCAGTACTTC